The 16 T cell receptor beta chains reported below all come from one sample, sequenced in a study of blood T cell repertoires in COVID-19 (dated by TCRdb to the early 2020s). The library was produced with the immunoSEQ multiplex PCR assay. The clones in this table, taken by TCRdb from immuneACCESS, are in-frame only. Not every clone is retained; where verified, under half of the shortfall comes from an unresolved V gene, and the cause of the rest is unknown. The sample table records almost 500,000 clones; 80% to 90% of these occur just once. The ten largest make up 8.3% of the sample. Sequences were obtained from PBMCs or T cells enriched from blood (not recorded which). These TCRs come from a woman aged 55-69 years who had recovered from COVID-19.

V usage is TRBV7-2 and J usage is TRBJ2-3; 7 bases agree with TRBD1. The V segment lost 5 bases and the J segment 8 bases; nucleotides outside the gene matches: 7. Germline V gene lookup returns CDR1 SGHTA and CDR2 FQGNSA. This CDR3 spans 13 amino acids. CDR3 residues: CASSLQGWSTQYF. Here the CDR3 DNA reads TGTGCCAGCAGCCTACAGGGGTGGAGTACGCAGTATTTT. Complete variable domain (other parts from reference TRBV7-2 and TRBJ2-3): GAGVSQSPSNKVTEKGKDVELRCDPISGHTALYWYRQSLGQGLEFLIYFQGNSAPDKSGLPSDRFSAERTGGSVSTLTIQRTQQEDSAVYLCASSLQGWSTQYFGPGTRLTVL.

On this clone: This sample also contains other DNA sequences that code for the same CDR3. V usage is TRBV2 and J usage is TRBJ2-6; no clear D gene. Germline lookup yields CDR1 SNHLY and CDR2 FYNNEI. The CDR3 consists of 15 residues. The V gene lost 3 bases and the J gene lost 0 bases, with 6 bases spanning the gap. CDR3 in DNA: TGTGCCAGCAGTGAGTTGAGCTCTGGGGCCAACGTCCTGACTTTC. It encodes CASSELSSGANVLTF.

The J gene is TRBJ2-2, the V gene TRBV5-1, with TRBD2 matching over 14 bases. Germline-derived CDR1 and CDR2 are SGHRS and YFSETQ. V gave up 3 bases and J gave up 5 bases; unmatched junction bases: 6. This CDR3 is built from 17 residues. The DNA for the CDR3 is TGCGCCAGCAGCTCTGCTCGGACTAGCGGGGGGACCGGGGAGCTGTTTTTT. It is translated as CASSSARTSGGTGELFF.

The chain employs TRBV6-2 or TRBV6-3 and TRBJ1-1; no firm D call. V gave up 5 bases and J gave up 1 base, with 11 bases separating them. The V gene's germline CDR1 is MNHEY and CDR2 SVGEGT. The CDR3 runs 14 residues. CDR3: CASSLIEGNTEAFF. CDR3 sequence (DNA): TGTGCCAGCAGTCTCATCGAGGGGAACACTGAAGCTTTCTTT.

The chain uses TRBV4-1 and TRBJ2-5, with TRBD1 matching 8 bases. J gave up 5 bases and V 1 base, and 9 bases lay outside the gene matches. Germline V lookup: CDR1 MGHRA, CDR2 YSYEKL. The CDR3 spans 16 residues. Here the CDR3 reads CASSQGDRGRMETQYF. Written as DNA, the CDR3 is TGCGCCAGCAGCCAAGGAGACAGGGGAAGGATGGAGACCCAGTACTTC.

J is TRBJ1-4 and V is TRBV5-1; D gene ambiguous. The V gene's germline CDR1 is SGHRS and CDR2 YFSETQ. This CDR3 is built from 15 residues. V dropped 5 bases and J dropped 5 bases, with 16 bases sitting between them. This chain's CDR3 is CASRMEGSKNEKLFF. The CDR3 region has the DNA TGCGCCAGCAGAATGGAGGGCAGTAAAAATGAAAAACTGTTTTTT.

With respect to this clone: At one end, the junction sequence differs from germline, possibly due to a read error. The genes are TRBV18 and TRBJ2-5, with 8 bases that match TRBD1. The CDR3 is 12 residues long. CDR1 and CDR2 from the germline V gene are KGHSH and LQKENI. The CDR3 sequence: CASSPSPGQENF. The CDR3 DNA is TGTGCCAGCTCACCCTCTCCGGGACAGGAGAACTTC.

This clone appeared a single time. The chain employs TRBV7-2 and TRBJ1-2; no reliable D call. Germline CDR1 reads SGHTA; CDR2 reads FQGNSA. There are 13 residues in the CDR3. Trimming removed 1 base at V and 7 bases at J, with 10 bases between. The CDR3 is CASSLVEGGGYTF. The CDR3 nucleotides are TGTGCCAGCAGCTTAGTTGAGGGAGGTGGCTACACCTTC.

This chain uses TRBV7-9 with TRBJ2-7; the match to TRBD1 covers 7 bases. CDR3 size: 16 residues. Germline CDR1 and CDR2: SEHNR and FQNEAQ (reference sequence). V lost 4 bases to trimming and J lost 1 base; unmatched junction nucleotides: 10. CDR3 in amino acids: CASSSPERTGSYEQYF. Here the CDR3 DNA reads TGTGCCAGCAGCTCCCCAGAAAGGACAGGATCCTACGAGCAGTACTTC.

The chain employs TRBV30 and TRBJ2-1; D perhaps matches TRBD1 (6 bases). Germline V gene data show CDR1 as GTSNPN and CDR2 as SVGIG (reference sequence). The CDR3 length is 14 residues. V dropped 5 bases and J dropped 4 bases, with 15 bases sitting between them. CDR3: CAWAFQGTYNEQFF. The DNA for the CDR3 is TGTGCCTGGGCCTTTCAGGGGACATACAATGAGCAGTTCTTC.

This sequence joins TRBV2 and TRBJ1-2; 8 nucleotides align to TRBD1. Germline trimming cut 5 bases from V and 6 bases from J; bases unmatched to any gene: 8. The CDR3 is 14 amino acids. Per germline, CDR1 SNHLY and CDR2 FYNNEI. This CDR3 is CASSPQGVVDGYTF. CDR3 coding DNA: TGTGCCAGCAGTCCACAGGGGGTGGTGGATGGCTACACCTTC. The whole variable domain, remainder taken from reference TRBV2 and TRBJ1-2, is EPEVTQTPSHQVTQMGQEVILRCVPISNHLYFYWYRQILGQKVEFLVSFYNNEISEKSEIFDDQFSVERPDGSNFTLKIRSTKLEDSAMYFCASSPQGVVDGYTFGSGTRLTVV.

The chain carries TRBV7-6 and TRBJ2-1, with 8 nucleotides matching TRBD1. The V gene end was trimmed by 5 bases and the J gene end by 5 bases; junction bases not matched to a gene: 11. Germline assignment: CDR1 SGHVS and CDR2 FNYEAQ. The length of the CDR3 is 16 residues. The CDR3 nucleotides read TGTGCCAGCAGCGACGAGGACAGGGCTTTGAACAATGAGCAGTTCTTC. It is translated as CASSDEDRALNNEQFF.

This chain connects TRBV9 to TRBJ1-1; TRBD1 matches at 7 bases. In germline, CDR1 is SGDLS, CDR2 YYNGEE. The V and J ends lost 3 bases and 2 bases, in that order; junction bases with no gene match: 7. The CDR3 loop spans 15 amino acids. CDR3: CASSGAGGINTEAFF. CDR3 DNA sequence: TGTGCCAGCAGCGGAGCAGGGGGGATAAACACTGAAGCTTTCTTT. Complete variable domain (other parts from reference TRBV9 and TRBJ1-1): DSGVTQTPKHLITATGQRVTLRCSPRSGDLSVYWYQQSLDQGLQFLIQYYNGEERAKGNILERFSAQQFPDLHSELNLSSLELGDSALYFCASSGAGGINTEAFFGQGTRLTVV.

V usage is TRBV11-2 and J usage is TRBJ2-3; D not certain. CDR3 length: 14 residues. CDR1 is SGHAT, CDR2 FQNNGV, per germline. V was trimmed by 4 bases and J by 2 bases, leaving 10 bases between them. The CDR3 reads CASSSSHTTDTQYF. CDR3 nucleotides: TGTGCCAGCAGCTCCTCCCACACCACAGATACGCAGTATTTT.

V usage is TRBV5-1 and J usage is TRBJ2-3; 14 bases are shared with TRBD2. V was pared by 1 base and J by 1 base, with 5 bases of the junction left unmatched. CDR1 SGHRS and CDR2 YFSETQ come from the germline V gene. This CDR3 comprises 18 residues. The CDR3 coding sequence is TGCGCCAGCAGCTTGTTGCGGGGACTAGCGGGGGGCACAGATACGCAGTATTTT. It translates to CASSLLRGLAGGTDTQYF.

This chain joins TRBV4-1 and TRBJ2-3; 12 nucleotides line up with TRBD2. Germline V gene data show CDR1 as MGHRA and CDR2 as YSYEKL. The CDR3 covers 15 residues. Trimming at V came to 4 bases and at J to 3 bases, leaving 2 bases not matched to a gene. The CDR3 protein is CASSPSGGATDTQYF. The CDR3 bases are TGCGCCAGCAGCCCTAGCGGGGGGGCTACAGATACGCAGTATTTT.